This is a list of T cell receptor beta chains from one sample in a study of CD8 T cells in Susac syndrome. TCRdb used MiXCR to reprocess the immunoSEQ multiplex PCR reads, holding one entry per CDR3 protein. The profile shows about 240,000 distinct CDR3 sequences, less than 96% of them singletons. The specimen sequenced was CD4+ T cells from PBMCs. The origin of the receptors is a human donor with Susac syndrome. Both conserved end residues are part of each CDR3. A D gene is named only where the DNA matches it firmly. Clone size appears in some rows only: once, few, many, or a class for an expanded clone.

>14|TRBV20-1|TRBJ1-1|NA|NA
TGCAGTGCTAGCACCCTTGGAAGGAACACTGAAGCTTTCTTT
CSASTLGRNTEAFF
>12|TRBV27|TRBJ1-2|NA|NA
TGTGCCAGCAGGCGATCGGGGGGAGGCTACACCTTC
CASRRSGGGYTF
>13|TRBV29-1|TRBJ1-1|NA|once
TGCAGCGCTCCGCTCCGGGGGTGGACTGAAGCTTTCTTT
CSAPLRGWTEAFF
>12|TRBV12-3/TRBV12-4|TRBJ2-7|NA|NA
TGTGCCAGCAGTTTGGTCAACTACGAGCAGTACTTC
CASSLVNYEQYF
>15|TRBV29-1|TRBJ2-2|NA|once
TGCAGCGCTAGAAGGTACAGGGCGGACACCGGGGAGCTGTTTTTT
CSARRYRADTGELFF
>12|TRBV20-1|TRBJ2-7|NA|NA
TGCAGTGCCTGCCCACAGAACTACGAGCAGTACTTC
CSACPQNYEQYF
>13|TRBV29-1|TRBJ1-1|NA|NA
TGCAGCGTTGGGGGAGATTGGAACACTGAAGCTTTCTTT
CSVGGDWNTEAFF
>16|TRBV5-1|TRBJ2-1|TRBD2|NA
TGCGCCAGCCTTCCAAGGACTAGCGGGAGTTCGGATGAGCAGTTCTTC
CASLPRTSGSSDEQFF
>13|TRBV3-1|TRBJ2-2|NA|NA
TGTGCCAGCAGCCATGGATTTACCGGGGAGCTGTTTTTT
CASSHGFTGELFF
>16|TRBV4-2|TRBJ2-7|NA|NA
TGTGCCAGCAGCCAAGATCGCTCGGGACGGGGCTACGAGCAGTACTTC
CASSQDRSGRGYEQYF
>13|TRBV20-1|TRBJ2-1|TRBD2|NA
TGCAGTGCTAGTAAACTAGCGGGGAATGAGCAGTTCTTC
CSASKLAGNEQFF
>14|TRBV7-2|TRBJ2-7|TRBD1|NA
TGTGCCAGCAGCTCGACCTACAGGGGCTACGAGCAGTACTTC
CASSSTYRGYEQYF
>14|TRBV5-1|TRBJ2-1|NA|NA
TGCGCCAGCAGCTACGGGACACTTTACAATGAGCAGTTCTTC
CASSYGTLYNEQFF
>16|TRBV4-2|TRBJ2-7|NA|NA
TGTGCCAGCAGCCAAAATGGGGCACAGGGCTCCTACGAGCAGTACTTC
CASSQNGAQGSYEQYF
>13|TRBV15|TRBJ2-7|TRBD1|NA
TGTGCCACCGGGACAGGACTCCTAGGCGAGCAGTACTTC
CATGTGLLGEQYF
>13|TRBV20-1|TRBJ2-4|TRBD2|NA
TGCAGTGCTAGACTAGCGGGAGCGGACATTCAGTACTTC
CSARLAGADIQYF
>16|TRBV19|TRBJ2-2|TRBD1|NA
TGTGCCAGTAGTATCGCCGGGACAGGGGACACCGGGGAGCTGTTTTTT
CASSIAGTGDTGELFF
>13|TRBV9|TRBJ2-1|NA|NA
TGTGCCAGCAGCGTAAGAGGGTACAATGAGCAGTTCTTC
CASSVRGYNEQFF
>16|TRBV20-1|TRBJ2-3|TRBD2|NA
TGCAGTGCCGCCGATCCTGGCGGGAGATTGGCAGATACGCAGTATTTT
CSAADPGGRLADTQYF
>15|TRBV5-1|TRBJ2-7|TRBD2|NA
TGCGCCAGCAGCCCGTCGGGGGGGGAGCCCTACGAGCAGTACTTC
CASSPSGGEPYEQYF
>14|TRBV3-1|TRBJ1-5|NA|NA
TGTGCCAGCAGCCAAGAGGGTTCTGAGGAGCCCCAGCATTTT
CASSQEGSEEPQHF
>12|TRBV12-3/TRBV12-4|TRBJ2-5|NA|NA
TGTGCCAGCAGCTCCACGTGGGGGTCCCAGTACTTC
CASSSTWGSQYF